This TCR beta chain was captured in a study of cytomegalovirus exposure and HLA in healthy donors. Points from the study as a whole: Productive status was seen about 87% or about 30% of the time for most TCR beta V segments in an earlier analysis.

The CDR3 covers 15 residues. Trimming cost V 1 base and J 0 bases; bases outside gene matches: 2. Germline CDR1 is SGHDN and CDR2 is FVKESK. Worth noting for this clone: Its cognate antigen is unknown.

A multiplex PCR was run with 60 Vbeta primers and 13 Jbeta primers. Sequencing used immunoSEQ multiplex PCR; TCRdb keeps in-frame clones, though not all of them. The sample comprises over 65,000 clones, more than 60% of which are singletons, and roughly 2% rests with the top ten. Healthy bone marrow donors formed the donor group. This chain joins TRBV14 and TRBJ2-7; 8 bases agree with TRBD2. The clonotype originates from a man between 40 and 49 years old in good health and CMV-seronegative. Specimen: PBMCs. DNA for the CDR3: TGTGCCAGCAGCCAAGCGCTAGCGGGCTCCTACGAGCAGTACTTC. Translated, it gives CASSQALAGSYEQYF.